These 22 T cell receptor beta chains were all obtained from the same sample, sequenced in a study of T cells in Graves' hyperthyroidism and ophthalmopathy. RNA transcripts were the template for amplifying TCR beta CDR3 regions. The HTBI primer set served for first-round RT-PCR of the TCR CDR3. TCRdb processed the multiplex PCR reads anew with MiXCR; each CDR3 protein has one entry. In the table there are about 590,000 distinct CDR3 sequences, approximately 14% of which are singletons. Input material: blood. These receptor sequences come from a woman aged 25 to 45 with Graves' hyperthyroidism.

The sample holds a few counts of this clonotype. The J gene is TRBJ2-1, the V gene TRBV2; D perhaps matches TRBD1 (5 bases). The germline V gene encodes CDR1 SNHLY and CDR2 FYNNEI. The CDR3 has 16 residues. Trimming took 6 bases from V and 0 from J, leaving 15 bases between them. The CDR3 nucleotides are TGTGCCAGCAGCCGCACAGACAGTTACTCCTACAATGAGCAGTTCTTC. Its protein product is CASSRTDSYSYNEQFF.

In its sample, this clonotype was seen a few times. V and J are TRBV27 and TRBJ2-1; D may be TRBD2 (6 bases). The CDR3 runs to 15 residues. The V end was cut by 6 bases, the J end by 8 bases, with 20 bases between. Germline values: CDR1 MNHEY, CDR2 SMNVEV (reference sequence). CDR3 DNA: TGTGCCAGCAGCTCCCTTCGACTAGGGGTGGATGAGCAGTTCTTC. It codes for CASSSLRLGVDEQFF.

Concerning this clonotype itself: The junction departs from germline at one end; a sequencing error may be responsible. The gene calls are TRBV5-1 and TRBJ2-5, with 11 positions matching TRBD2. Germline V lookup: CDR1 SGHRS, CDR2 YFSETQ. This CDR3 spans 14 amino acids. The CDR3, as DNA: TGCGTCAGCAGCTTGGGGACTAGCGGCGAGACCCAGTACTTC. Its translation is CVSSLGTSGETQYF.

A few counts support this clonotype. The CDR3 region has the DNA TGCAGCGTACACACGGGCAGCGGGCCTTCCTACGAGCAGTACTTC. The encoded protein is CSVHTGSGPSYEQYF. The chain has TRBV29-1 and TRBJ2-7; a weak D match, TRBD2 (6 bases). V was trimmed by 6 bases and J by 1 base, leaving 19 bases between them. Germline CDR1 SQVTM, CDR2 ANQGSEA. The CDR3 contains 15 residues.

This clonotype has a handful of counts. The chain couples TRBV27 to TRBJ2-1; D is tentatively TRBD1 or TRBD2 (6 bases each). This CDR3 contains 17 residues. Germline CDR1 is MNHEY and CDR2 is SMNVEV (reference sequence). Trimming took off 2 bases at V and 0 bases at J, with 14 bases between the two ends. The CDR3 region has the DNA TGTGCCAGCAGTTTAAGGGGGACTTCGCTCTCCTACAATGAGCAGTTCTTC. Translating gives CASSLRGTSLSYNEQFF.

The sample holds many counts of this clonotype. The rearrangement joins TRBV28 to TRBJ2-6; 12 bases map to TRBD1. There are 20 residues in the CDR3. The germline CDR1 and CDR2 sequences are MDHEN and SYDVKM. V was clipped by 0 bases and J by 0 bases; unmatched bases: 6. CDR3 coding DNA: TGTGCCAGCAGTTTATGGGGGACAGGGGGCAGAAGCTCTGGGGCCAACGTCCTGACTTTC. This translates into CASSLWGTGGRSSGANVLTF.

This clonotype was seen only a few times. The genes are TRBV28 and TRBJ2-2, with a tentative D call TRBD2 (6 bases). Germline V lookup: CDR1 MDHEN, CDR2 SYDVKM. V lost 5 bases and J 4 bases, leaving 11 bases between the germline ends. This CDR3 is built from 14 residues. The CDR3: CASSLGLSTGELFF. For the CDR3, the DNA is TGTGCCAGCAGTCTGGGACTCTCCACCGGGGAGCTGTTTTTT.

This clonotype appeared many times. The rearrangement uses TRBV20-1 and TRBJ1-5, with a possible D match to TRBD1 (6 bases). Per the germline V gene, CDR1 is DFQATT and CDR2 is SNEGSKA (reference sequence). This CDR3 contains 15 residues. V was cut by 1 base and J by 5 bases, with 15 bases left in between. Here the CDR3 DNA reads TGCAGTGCTAGAGCACTCCCGGACAGCGATCAGCCCCAGCATTTT. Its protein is CSARALPDSDQPQHF.

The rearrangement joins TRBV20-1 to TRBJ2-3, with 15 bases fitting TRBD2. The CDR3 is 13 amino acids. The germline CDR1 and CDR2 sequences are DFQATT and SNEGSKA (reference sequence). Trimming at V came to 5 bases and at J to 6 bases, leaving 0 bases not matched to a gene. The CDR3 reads CSAGLAGGDTQYF. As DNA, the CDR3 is TGCAGTGCTGGACTAGCGGGAGGGGATACGCAGTATTTT.

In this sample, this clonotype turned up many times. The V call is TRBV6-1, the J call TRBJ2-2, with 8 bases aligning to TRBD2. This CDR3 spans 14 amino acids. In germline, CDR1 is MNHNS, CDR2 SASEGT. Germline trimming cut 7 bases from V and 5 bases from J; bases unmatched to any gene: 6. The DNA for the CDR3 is TGTGCCAGCACCGGACTAGCAGCTACCGGGGAGCTGTTTTTT. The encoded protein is CASTGLAATGELFF.

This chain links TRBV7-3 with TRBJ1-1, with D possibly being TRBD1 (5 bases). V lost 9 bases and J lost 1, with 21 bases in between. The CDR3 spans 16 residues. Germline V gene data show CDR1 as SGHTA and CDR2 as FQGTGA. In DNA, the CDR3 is TGTGCCAGTGCGGGGCAGGGTAGAAATGGGAACACTGAAGCTTTCTTT. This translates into CASAGQGRNGNTEAFF.

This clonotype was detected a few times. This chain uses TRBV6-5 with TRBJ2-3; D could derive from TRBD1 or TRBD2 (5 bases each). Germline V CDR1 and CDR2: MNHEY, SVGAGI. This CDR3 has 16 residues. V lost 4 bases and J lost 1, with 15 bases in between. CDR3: CASSSPGPLGTDTQYF. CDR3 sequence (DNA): TGTGCCAGCAGTTCCCCGGGACCGCTTGGCACAGATACGCAGTATTTT.

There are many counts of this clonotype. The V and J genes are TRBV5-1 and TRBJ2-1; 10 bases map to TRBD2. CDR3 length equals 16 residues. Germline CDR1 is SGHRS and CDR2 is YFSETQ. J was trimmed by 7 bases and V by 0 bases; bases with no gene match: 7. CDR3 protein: CASSLVSSGRGNEQFF. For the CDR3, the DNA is TGCGCCAGCAGCTTGGTTTCTAGCGGGAGAGGGAATGAGCAGTTCTTC.

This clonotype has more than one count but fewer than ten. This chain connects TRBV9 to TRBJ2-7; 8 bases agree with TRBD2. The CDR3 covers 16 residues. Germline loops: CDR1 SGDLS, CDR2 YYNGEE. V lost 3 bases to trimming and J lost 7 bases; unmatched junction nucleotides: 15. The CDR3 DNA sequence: TGTGCCAGCAGCGGCCGATCAGGAGCGGGAGTGGGGGAGCAGTACTTC. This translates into CASSGRSGAGVGEQYF.

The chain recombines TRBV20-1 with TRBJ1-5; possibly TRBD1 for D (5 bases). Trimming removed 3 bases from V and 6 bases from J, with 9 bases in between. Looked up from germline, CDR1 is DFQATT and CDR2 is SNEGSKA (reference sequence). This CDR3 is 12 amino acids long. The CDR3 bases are TGCAGTGCTAGTCTGGGGACTCAGCCCCAGCATTTT. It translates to CSASLGTQPQHF.

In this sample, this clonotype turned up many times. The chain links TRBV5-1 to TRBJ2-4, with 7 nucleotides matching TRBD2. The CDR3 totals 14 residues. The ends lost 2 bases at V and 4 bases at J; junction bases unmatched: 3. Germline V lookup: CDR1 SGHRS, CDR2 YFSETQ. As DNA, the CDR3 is TGCGCCAGCAGCTTAGGACTAGTAAAAAACATTCAGTACTTC. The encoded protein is CASSLGLVKNIQYF.

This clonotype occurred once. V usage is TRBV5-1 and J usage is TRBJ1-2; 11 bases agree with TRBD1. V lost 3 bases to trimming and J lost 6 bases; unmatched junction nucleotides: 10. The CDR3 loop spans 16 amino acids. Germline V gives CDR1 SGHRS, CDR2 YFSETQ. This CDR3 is CASSYLPGQGGDGYTF. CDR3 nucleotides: TGCGCCAGCAGCTACCTCCCGGGACAGGGGGGTGATGGCTACACCTTC.

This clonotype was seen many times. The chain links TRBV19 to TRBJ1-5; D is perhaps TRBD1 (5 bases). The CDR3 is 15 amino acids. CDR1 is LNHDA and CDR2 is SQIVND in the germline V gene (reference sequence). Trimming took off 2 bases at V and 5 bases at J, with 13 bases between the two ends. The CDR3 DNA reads TGTGCCAGTAGTATATTGGGAGGGGCGGATCAGCCCCAGCATTTT. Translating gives CASSILGGADQPQHF.

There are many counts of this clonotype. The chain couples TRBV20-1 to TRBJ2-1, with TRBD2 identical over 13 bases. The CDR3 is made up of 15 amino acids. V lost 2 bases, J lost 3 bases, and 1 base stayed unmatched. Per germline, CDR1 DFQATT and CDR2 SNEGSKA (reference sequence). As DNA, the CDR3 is TGCAGTGCTAGAACTAGCGGGAGGGTCTACAATGAGCAGTTCTTC. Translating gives CSARTSGRVYNEQFF.

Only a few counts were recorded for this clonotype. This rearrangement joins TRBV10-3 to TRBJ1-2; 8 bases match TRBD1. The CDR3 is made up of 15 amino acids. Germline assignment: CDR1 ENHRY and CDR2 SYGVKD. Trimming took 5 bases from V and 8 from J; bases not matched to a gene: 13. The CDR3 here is CAISSTDRAEGGYTF. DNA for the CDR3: TGTGCCATCAGTTCTACGGACAGGGCAGAGGGAGGCTACACCTTC.

CDR3: CASSQDSAGEGNQPQHF. The CDR3 region has the DNA TGCGCCAGCAGCCAAGATTCGGCGGGGGAAGGCAATCAGCCCCAGCATTTT. The chain uses TRBV4-3 and TRBJ1-5; D is possibly TRBD1 (5 bases). CDR1 is LGHNA and CDR2 is YSLEER in the germline V gene. This CDR3 is 17 amino acids long. Trimming removed 0 bases from V and 2 bases from J, with 14 bases in between.

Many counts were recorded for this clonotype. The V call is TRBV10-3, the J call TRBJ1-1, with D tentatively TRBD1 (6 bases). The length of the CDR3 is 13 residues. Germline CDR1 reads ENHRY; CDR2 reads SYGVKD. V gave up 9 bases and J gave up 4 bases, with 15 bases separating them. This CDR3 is CAIGEGGGTEAFF. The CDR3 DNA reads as TGTGCCATTGGTGAAGGGGGTGGCACTGAAGCTTTCTTT.